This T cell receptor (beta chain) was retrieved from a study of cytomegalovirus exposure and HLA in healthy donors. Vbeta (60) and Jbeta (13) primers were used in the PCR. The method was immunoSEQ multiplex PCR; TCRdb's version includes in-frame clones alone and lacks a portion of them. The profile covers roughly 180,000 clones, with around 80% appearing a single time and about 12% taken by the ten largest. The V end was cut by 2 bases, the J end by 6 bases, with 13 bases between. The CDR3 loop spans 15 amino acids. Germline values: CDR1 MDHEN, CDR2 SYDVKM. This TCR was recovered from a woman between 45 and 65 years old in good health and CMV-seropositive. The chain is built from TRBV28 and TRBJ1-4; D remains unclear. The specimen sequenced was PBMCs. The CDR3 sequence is CASSLVDSGYEKLFF. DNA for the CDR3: TGTGCCAGCAGTTTAGTCGACTCGGGATATGAAAAACTGTTTTTT.